The clone carrying this T cell receptor (beta chain) was recorded only once. An end of the junction does not agree with germline; a read error may underlie this. This sample is part of a study of blood T cell repertoires in COVID-19. Overall study context: Researchers got acute and convalescent COVID-19 samples from the United States, Italy and Spain.

Here immunoSEQ multiplex PCR was the method, and the copy in TCRdb shows in-frame clones only, minus some. The profile shows about 320,000 clones, 90% of them singletons. CDR1 and CDR2 from the germline V gene are SNHLY and FYNNEI. CDR3 length equals 16 residues. The study drew participants aged about 18 to 95 years from fewer than 30 US areas. Clinical history as reported by participants underpinned cohort assignment. Sequencing input: PBMCs or T cells enriched from blood (not recorded which). The TCR was taken from a man between 60 and 75 years old who had recovered from COVID-19. This chain uses TRBV2 with TRBJ1-1; possibly TRBD1 for D (5 bases). CDR3 sequence: CASSGEVERPGARMIF. The DNA of the CDR3 is TGTGCCAGCAGTGGCGAGGTGGAGCGCCCTGGGGCCCGTATGATCTTT.